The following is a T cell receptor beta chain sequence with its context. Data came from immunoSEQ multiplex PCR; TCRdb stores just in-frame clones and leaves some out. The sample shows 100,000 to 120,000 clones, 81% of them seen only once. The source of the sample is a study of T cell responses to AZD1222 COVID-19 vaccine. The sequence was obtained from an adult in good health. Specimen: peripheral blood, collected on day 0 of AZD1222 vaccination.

The CDR3 spells CASSLPPSGQGTKEAFF. The CDR3, as DNA: TGTGCCAGCAGCTTGCCCCCCTCCGGACAGGGTACGAAAGAAGCTTTCTTT. The rearrangement uses TRBV5-4 and TRBJ1-1, with TRBD1 matching 8 bases. Trimming at V came to 1 base and at J to 8 bases, leaving 16 bases not matched to a gene. The germline gives CDR1 SGHNT, CDR2 YYREEE (reference sequence). The CDR3 contains 17 residues.